The rows below give T cell receptor beta chains drawn from one sample of a study of T-cell memory formation after mild COVID-19. TCRdb re-analysed the 5' RACE reads in MiXCR, keeping a single row per CDR3 protein. Of 560,000 or so distinct CDR3 sequences detected, roughly 17% appear once; the ten largest clones hold about 8.1%. Material: PBMCs or a T cell subset sorted from them (not recorded which). All receptors derive from an adult woman who had mild COVID-19 (a few samples of this study predate the infection). Cell type and time point are not known. The CDR3 runs from the conserved cysteine through the conserved F or W. Each record gives: J gene, CDR3 length, D gene, clone size, V gene, CDR3 protein, CDR3 DNA. A D gene is named only where the DNA matches it firmly. Only some rows state a clone size, as once, few, many or a class for expanded clones.

>TRBJ2-7|10|NA|few|TRBV7-9
CASTLGEQYF
TGTGCCAGCACCCTTGGGGAGCAGTACTTC
>TRBJ2-3|17|TRBD2|few|TRBV3-1
CASSYLIAGASTDTQYF
TGTGCCAGCAGCTATCTTATAGCGGGGGCAAGCACAGATACGCAGTATTTT
>TRBJ1-2|16|NA|NA|TRBV6-6
CASSFLGSGTSYGYTF
TGTGCCAGCAGTTTCCTCGGCTCCGGGACGTCATATGGCTACACCTTC
>TRBJ2-1|14|NA|few|TRBV12-3/TRBV12-4
CASSLSPGNNEQFF
TGTGCCAGCAGTTTATCACCGGGTAACAATGAGCAGTTCTTC
>TRBJ2-7|17|TRBD1|few|TRBV7-9
CASSLAGGRGLSYEQYF
TGTGCCAGCAGCTTAGCAGGTGGCAGGGGGCTCTCCTACGAGCAGTACTTC
>TRBJ1-4|14|NA|NA|TRBV25-1
CASSELAGDEKLFF
TGTGCCAGCAGTGAATTGGCAGGGGATGAAAAACTGTTTTTT
>TRBJ1-1|14|NA|NA|TRBV20-1
CSARRGGPNTEAFF
TGCAGTGCTAGAAGGGGGGGACCGAACACTGAAGCTTTCTTT
>TRBJ2-7|13|NA|few|TRBV20-1
CSASGTLTYEQYF
TGCAGTGCTAGCGGGACCTTGACCTACGAGCAGTACTTC
>TRBJ1-2|16|NA|NA|TRBV10-3
CAISDPPRRPNYGYTF
TGTGCCATCAGTGACCCCCCTCGCAGGCCAAACTATGGCTACACCTTC
>TRBJ1-2|14|NA|NA|TRBV7-2
CASSPRDGLYGYTF
TGTGCCAGCAGCCCCCGGGACGGGCTTTATGGCTACACCTTC
>TRBJ1-4|14|NA|NA|TRBV6-5
CASGPGDLREKLFF
TGTGCCAGCGGGCCTGGGGACCTCAGGGAAAAACTGTTTTTT